A single sample gave rise to the 17 T cell receptor beta chains below, sequenced in a study of T cells in Graves' hyperthyroidism and ophthalmopathy. Amplification yielded TCR beta CDR3 regions, with RNA transcripts as the source. First-round RT-PCR with HTBI primers amplified the TCR CDR3 region. One entry per CDR3 protein, called by TCRdb with MiXCR from the multiplex PCR reads. Of hundreds of thousands of distinct CDR3 sequences in the sample, 14% were seen once. Sequenced input: blood. Every receptor here comes from a woman aged 40 to 50 with Graves' hyperthyroidism.

This rearrangement joins TRBV30 to TRBJ2-4; no clear D. CDR3 length: 12 residues. Germline V gene data show CDR1 as GTSNPN and CDR2 as SVGIG (reference sequence). Trimming took off 0 bases at V and 6 bases at J, with 6 bases between the two ends. In nucleotides, the CDR3 is TGTGCCTGGAGTGTAAGGGTAAACATTCAGTACTTC. Protein: CAWSVRVNIQYF.

In regard to this clonotype: Possible read error: a much larger clone is one base away. The rearrangement joins TRBV7-9 to TRBJ2-7; D is ambiguous. Germline CDR1 reads SEHNR; CDR2 reads FQNEAQ (reference sequence). This CDR3 has 13 amino acids. The V end was cut by 5 bases, the J end by 2 bases, with 10 bases between. CDR3 DNA sequence: TGTGCCAGCAGCCAGGTTGGGCCCTACGAGCAGTACTTC. This sequence encodes CASSQVGPYEQYF.

The chain has TRBV7-2 and TRBJ2-7, with a possible D match to TRBD2 (7 bases). Germline CDR1 and CDR2: SGHTA and FQGNSA. The V gene lost 5 bases and the J gene lost 7 bases, with 18 bases spanning the gap. This CDR3 region has 14 residues. The DNA of the CDR3 is TGTGCCAGCAGCCAGGGGCGGGAGAGGGATGAGCAGTACTTC. This sequence encodes CASSQGRERDEQYF.

About this clonotype: One junction end disagrees with the germline gene, perhaps due to a read error. The V gene is TRBV3-1, the J gene TRBJ1-3; D is undetermined. Germline lookup yields CDR1 LGHDT and CDR2 YNNKEL (reference sequence). This CDR3 spans 12 amino acids. CDR3 loop: CAGSPTGNTIYF. The CDR3, as DNA: TGTGCCGGCAGCCCTACGGGAAACACCATATATTTT.

This chain uses TRBV7-3 with TRBJ2-4; D is undetermined. Trimming cost V 4 bases and J 9 bases, with 13 bases left between them. There are 13 residues in the CDR3. Looked up from germline, CDR1 is SGHTA and CDR2 is FQGTGA. This CDR3 reads CASSSSAQSIQYF. CDR3 DNA: TGTGCCAGCAGCTCGAGCGCACAAAGCATTCAGTACTTC.

This clonotype was counted a few times. V gene TRBV24-1 combines with J gene TRBJ2-1; unclear D gene. The CDR3 totals 11 residues. V lost 7 bases, J lost 8 bases, and 8 bases lay in between. Germline V lookup: CDR1 KGHDR, CDR2 SFDVKD. CDR3 DNA sequence: TGTGCCACCAGCAACTATTATGAGCAGTTCTTC. Protein product: CATSNYYEQFF.

Concerning this clonotype: This may be a read error: a much more frequent sequence differs by one nucleotide. This likely comes from a read error, as the CDR3 has no conserved phenylalanine or tryptophan at its end. This chain links TRBV7-2 with TRBJ2-1, with D perhaps TRBD2 (6 bases). V lost 5 bases and J 0 bases, leaving 11 bases between the germline ends. Germline CDR1 reads SGHTA; CDR2 reads FQGNSA. The CDR3 is made up of 15 amino acids. This CDR3 is CASSNTSSSYNEQFV. CDR3 coding DNA: TGTGCCAGCAGCAATACTAGCAGCTCCTACAATGAGCAGTTCGTC.

This clonotype was counted many times. Compared with germline, one end of the junction differs, possibly owing to a read error. The rearrangement joins TRBV12-3 or TRBV12-4 to TRBJ2-3, with 9 bases matching TRBD2. The CDR3 length is 14 residues. CDR3 sequence: CASSLAGETDTQYF. CDR3 coding DNA: TGTGCCAGCAGCTTAGCGGGAGAGACAGATACGCAGTATTTT.

This clonotype was picked up a small number of times. CDR3 sequence: CASSLVIRDNSPLHF. CDR3 bases: TGTGCCAGCAGCTTAGTTATCAGAGATAATTCACCCCTCCACTTT. V is TRBV7-8 and J is TRBJ1-6; D is uncertain. This CDR3 is built from 15 residues. Trimming stripped 1 base from V and 5 bases from J, with 9 bases between. Germline CDR1 is SGHVS and CDR2 is FQNEAQ. The variable domain in full, with the rest retrieved from reference TRBV7-8 and TRBJ1-6, is GAGVSQSPRYKVAKRGQDVALRCDPISGHVSLFWYQQALGQGPEFLTYFQNEAQLDKSGLPSDRFFAERPEGSVSTLKIQRTQQEDSAVYLCASSLVIRDNSPLHFGNGTRLTVT.

This clonotype has only a few counts. The rearrangement joins TRBV20-1 to TRBJ1-5; 7 positions match TRBD1. The CDR3 is 16 amino acids. CDR1 and CDR2 from the germline V gene are DFQATT and SNEGSKA (reference sequence). Trimming took 4 bases from V and 2 from J; bases not matched to a gene: 11. CDR3 sequence (DNA): TGCAGTGCTACAAGGACAGGCTATTCTGGCAATCAGCCCCAGCATTTT. Its translation is CSATRTGYSGNQPQHF.

The V and J genes are TRBV29-1 and TRBJ2-1, with D possibly matching TRBD2 (6 bases). With 3 bases removed from V and 2 bases from J, the gap between germline ends came to 11 bases. The CDR3 length is 14 residues. Germline V gene data show CDR1 as SQVTM and CDR2 as ANQGSEA. CDR3 amino acids: CSVDGGAAYNEQFF. DNA of the CDR3: TGCAGCGTTGACGGGGGTGCGGCCTACAATGAGCAGTTCTTC.

The sample holds many counts of this clonotype. J is TRBJ2-4 and V is TRBV30; no definite D call. The germline CDR1 and CDR2 sequences are GTSNPN and SVGIG (reference sequence). This CDR3 is built from 14 residues. V shed 0 bases and J shed 3 bases, with 9 bases lying between them. This CDR3 reads CAWSVGGGKNIQYF. The CDR3 nucleotides read TGTGCCTGGAGTGTGGGTGGCGGCAAAAACATTCAGTACTTC.

Note on this clonotype: This may be a read error, as it is one base from a much larger clone. The chain is built from TRBV10-3 and TRBJ2-1; TRBD1 matches 12 bases. J gave up 9 bases and V 11 bases, and 11 bases lay outside the gene matches. The CDR3 has 14 amino acids. Germline CDR1 ENHRY, CDR2 SYGVKD. CDR3 DNA: TGTGCCGTCGCCGGGACAGGGGGCTGGAGTGAGCAGTTCTTC. Translating gives CAVAGTGGWSEQFF.

Concerning this clonotype itself: It may be a read error: a sequence one base away is much more abundant. The V gene is TRBV2, the J gene TRBJ1-2, with a weak D call TRBD1 (5 bases). V lost 8 bases, J lost 0 bases, and 7 bases lay in between. The CDR3 contains 12 residues. CDR1 and CDR2 from the germline V gene are SNHLY and FYNNEI. CDR3 residues: CASPRANYGYTF. DNA of the CDR3: TGTGCCAGCCCCAGGGCTAACTATGGCTACACCTTC.

The J gene is TRBJ1-6, the V gene TRBV9; D perhaps matches TRBD1 (5 bases). With 4 bases removed from V and 10 bases from J, the gap between germline ends came to 18 bases. The V gene's germline CDR1 is SGDLS and CDR2 YYNGEE. The CDR3 consists of 15 residues. The CDR3, as DNA: TGTGCCAGCAGCCCTACTGGGGGAGGAGGCTCACCCCTCCACTTT. Residues: CASSPTGGGGSPLHF.

This clonotype came up many times. The J gene is TRBJ1-5, the V gene TRBV28; no clear D. The CDR3 runs 14 residues. V dropped 4 bases and J dropped 6 bases, with 13 bases sitting between them. CDR1 MDHEN and CDR2 SYDVKM come from the germline V gene. The CDR3 loop is CASSYGSRVQPQHF. In DNA, the CDR3 is TGTGCCAGCAGTTACGGAAGTAGGGTTCAGCCCCAGCATTTT.

This clonotype was found many times. The gene calls are TRBV20-1 and TRBJ2-3; 8 nucleotides line up with TRBD2. Unmatched junction bases numbered 9, after V lost 5 bases and J lost 8 bases. The CDR3 has 13 amino acids. Germline CDR1 reads DFQATT; CDR2 reads SNEGSKA (reference sequence). CDR3 DNA: TGCAGTGCTCCACCCTTGGCGGGAGGTACGCAGTATTTT. Residues: CSAPPLAGGTQYF.